This T cell receptor beta chain was identified during a study of CD4 and CD8 cells across lung adenocarcinoma regions. One entry per CDR3 protein, called by TCRdb with MiXCR from the PCR reads. This sample has tens of thousands of distinct CDR3 sequences, with about 51% found just once. This CDR3 is 15 amino acids long. Germline V gene data show CDR1 as MNHNS and CDR2 as SASEGT. The patients had localized lung adenocarcinoma, a non-small cell subtype. A note on this clonotype: A read error may produce the germline difference seen at one junction end.

Source material: CD4+ T cells from the center of a lung tumor. The rearrangement uses TRBV6-1 and TRBJ2-1; TRBD2 matches at 7 bases. The receptor's source is a male donor with lung adenocarcinoma. The CD4 and CD8 labels of this study may be unreliable. CDR3 bases: TGTGCCAGCAGTGAATGGCTAGCGGCCTACAGTGAGCTGTTCTTT. As protein: CASSEWLAAYSELFF.